The 12 T cell receptor beta chains below were found in one sample sequenced in a study of T-cell reconstitution after alpha-beta-depleted transplantation in children. Researchers prepared the TCRbeta library using unique molecular identifiers, the study reports. TCRdb re-derived calls from the PCR reads in MiXCR, one entry per CDR3 protein. The sample consists of about 600,000 distinct CDR3 sequences, roughly a tenth of them appearing once. The sample here was PBMCs from the stem cell graft donor, taken from the stem cell graft. Source of these receptors: a human donor who donated a stem cell graft to a child with acute myeloid leukemia.

This rearrangement joins TRBV9 to TRBJ2-3; 8 bases line up with TRBD1. The CDR3 extends over 15 amino acids. Germline-derived CDR1 and CDR2 are SGDLS and YYNGEE. Germline trimming cut 0 bases from V and 4 bases from J; bases unmatched to any gene: 4. The CDR3 protein is CASSVEGQGSDTQYF. The CDR3 region has the DNA TGTGCCAGCAGCGTAGAAGGACAGGGTTCAGATACGCAGTATTTT.

The chain recombines TRBV10-3 with TRBJ1-1, with D tentatively TRBD1 (6 bases). This CDR3 is 13 amino acids long. The germline V and J ends were trimmed by 10 bases and 1 base, with 13 bases remaining between them. CDR1 ENHRY and CDR2 SYGVKD come from the germline V gene. The chain's CDR3 is CANRGDKNTEAFF. In DNA, the CDR3 is TGTGCCAATCGGGGGGACAAGAACACTGAAGCTTTCTTT.

At least ten counts were recorded for this clonotype. This chain joins TRBV9 and TRBJ2-1; 14 bases are a match to TRBD2. CDR1 SGDLS and CDR2 YYNGEE come from the germline V gene. The CDR3 extends over 15 amino acids. J lost 10 bases, V lost 4 bases, and 7 bases had no gene match. CDR3 protein: CASSPGLAGDGEQFF. CDR3 nucleotide sequence: TGTGCCAGCAGCCCGGGACTAGCGGGAGACGGCGAGCAGTTCTTC.

This clonotype came up a few times. The chain is built from TRBV18 and TRBJ2-3; TRBD2 matches 10 bases. J gave up 4 bases and V 2 bases, and 9 bases lay outside the gene matches. The CDR3 has 17 amino acids. CDR1 and CDR2 (germline): KGHSH, LQKENI. The CDR3 nucleotides are TGTGCCAGCTCACCAGCCCTAGGAGCGGGAGGGCCAGATACGCAGTATTTT. Residues: CASSPALGAGGPDTQYF.

This clonotype was picked up many times. In DNA form, the CDR3 reads TGTGCCAGCAGTTACTCGGGACAGATCTACGAGCAGTACTTC. Its translation is CASSYSGQIYEQYF. The chain combines TRBV6-5 with TRBJ2-7; 7 nucleotides align to TRBD1. The CDR3 consists of 14 residues. V lost 0 bases, J lost 3 bases, and 2 bases stayed unmatched. Looked up from germline, CDR1 is MNHEY and CDR2 is SVGAGI.

In this sample, this clonotype turned up a few times. As DNA, the CDR3 is TGCAGTGCTAGAGATCGGCTAGCGGGAGGCGGCGAGCAGTTCTTC. Amino acids: CSARDRLAGGGEQFF. The genes are TRBV20-1 and TRBJ2-1; 11 bases are a match to TRBD2. The CDR3 totals 15 residues. From germline, CDR1 is DFQATT and CDR2 SNEGSKA (reference sequence). The V and J ends lost 0 bases and 10 bases, in that order; junction bases with no gene match: 8.

This clonotype was found a few times. The CDR3 nucleotides are TGTGCCATCAGCAGACAGGGGGGCCAAGAGACCCAGTACTTC. The encoded protein is CAISRQGGQETQYF. The chain joins TRBV10-3 to TRBJ2-5; TRBD1 matches at 9 bases. This CDR3 is 14 amino acids long. Germline loops: CDR1 ENHRY, CDR2 SYGVKD. Trimming cost V 6 bases and J 1 base; bases outside gene matches: 3.

In this sample, this clonotype turned up a few times. The rearrangement uses TRBV20-1 and TRBJ2-1; 11 bases are shared with TRBD2. V was clipped by 3 bases and J by 3 bases; unmatched bases: 4. CDR3 size: 15 residues. The V gene's germline CDR1 is DFQATT and CDR2 SNEGSKA (reference sequence). For the CDR3, the DNA is TGCAGTGCTAGTCTGACTAGCGGGGTCTACAATGAGCAGTTCTTC. Amino acids: CSASLTSGVYNEQFF.

The chain has TRBV20-1 and TRBJ2-5; no clear D. The germline gives CDR1 DFQATT, CDR2 SNEGSKA (reference sequence). The CDR3 is 14 amino acids. V lost 4 bases and J lost 1, with 13 bases in between. This CDR3 is CSANPASSQETQYF. The CDR3 DNA sequence: TGCAGTGCTAACCCGGCCAGCAGCCAAGAGACCCAGTACTTC.

Many counts were recorded for this clonotype. The chain employs TRBV10-3 and TRBJ2-1; 9 bases map to TRBD2. Germline lookup yields CDR1 ENHRY and CDR2 SYGVKD. Trimming removed 4 bases from V and 7 bases from J; junction bases left unmatched: 8. The CDR3 spans 15 residues. CDR3 protein: CAISGAAGGGNEQFF. The CDR3, as DNA: TGTGCCATCAGTGGGGCTGCGGGAGGGGGTAATGAGCAGTTCTTC.

The genes are TRBV5-1 and TRBJ2-7; 11 nucleotides agree with TRBD2. This CDR3 region has 14 residues. Germline lookup yields CDR1 SGHRS and CDR2 YFSETQ. The V gene end was trimmed by 3 bases and the J gene end by 6 bases; junction bases not matched to a gene: 5. DNA for the CDR3: TGCGCCAGCAGCTCCGGGACTAGCGGTCTCGAGCAGTACTTC. Protein sequence: CASSSGTSGLEQYF.

The CDR3 protein is CSAGLVGELFF. In nucleotides, the CDR3 is TGCAGTGCTGGACTAGTAGGGGAGCTGTTTTTT. This chain links TRBV20-1 with TRBJ2-2; 7 positions match TRBD2. Unmatched junction bases numbered 2, after V lost 5 bases and J lost 8 bases. This CDR3 is 11 amino acids long. Germline values: CDR1 DFQATT, CDR2 SNEGSKA (reference sequence).